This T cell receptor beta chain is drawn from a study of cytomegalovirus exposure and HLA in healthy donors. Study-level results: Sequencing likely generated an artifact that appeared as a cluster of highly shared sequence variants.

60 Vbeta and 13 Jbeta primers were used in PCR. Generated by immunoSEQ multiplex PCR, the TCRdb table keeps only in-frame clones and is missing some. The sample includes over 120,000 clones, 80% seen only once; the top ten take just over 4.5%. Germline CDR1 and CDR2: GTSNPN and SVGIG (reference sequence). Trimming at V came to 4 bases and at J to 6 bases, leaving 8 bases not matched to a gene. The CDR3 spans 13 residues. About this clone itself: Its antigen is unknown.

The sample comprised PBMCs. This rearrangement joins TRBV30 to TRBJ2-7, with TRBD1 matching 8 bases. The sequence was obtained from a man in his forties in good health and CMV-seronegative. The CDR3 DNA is TGTGCCTGGACGAACGACAGGGGTTTCGAGCAGTACTTC. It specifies CAWTNDRGFEQYF.